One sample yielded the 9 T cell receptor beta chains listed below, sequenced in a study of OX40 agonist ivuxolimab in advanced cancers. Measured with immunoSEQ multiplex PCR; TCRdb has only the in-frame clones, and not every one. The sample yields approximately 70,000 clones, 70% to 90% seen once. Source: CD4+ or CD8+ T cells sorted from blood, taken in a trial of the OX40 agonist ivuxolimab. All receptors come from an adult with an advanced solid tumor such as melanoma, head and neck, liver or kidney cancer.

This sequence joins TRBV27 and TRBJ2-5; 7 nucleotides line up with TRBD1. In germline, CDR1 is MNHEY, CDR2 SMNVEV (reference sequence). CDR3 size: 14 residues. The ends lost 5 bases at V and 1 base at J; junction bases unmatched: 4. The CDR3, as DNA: TGTGCCAGCAGTCGACAGGGCGGCCAAGAGACCCAGTACTTC. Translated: CASSRQGGQETQYF.

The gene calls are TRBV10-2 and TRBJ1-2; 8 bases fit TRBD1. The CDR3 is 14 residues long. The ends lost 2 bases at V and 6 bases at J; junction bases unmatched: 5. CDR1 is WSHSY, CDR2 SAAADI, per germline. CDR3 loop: CASSEQGALNGYTF. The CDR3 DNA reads TGCGCCAGCAGTGAGCAGGGGGCGCTTAATGGCTACACCTTC.

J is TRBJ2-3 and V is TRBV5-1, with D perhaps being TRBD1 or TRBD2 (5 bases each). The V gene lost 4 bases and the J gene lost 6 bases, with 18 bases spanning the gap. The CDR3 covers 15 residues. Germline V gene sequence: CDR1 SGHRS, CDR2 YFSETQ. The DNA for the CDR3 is TGCGCCAGCAGCCAGGCCCCAGGTGGGGGTGATACGCAGTATTTT. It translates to CASSQAPGGGDTQYF.

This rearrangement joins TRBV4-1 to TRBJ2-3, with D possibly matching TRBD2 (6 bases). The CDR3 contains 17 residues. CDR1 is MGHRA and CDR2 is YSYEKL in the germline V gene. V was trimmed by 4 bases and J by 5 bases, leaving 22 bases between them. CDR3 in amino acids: CASSPFQGLPHRDTQYF. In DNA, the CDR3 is TGCGCCAGCAGCCCGTTCCAGGGACTCCCCCATCGAGATACGCAGTATTTT.

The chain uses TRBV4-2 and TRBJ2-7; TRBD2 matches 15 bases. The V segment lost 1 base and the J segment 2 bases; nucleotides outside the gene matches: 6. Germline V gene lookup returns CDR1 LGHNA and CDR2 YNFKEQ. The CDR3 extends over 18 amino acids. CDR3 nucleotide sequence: TGTGCCAGCAGCCAAGGGGGACTAGCGGGAGGACGAGCCTACGAGCAGTACTTC. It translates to CASSQGGLAGGRAYEQYF.

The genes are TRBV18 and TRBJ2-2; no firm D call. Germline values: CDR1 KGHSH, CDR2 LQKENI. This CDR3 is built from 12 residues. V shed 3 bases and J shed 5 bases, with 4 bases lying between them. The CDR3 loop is CASSPETGELFF. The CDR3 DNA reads TGTGCCAGCTCACCGGAGACCGGGGAGCTGTTTTTT.

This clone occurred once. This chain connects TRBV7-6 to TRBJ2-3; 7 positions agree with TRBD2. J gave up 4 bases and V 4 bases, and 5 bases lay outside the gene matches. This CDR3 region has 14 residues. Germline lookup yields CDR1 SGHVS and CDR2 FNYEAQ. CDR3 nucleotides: TGTGCCAGCAGCTCGGGACTATCTCCAGATACGCAGTATTTT. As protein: CASSSGLSPDTQYF.

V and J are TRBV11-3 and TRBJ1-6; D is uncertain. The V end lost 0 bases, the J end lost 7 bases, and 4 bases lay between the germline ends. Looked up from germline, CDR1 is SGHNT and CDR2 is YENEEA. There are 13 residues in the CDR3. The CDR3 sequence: CASSLEQNSPLHF. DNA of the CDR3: TGTGCCAGCAGCTTAGAACAGAATTCACCCCTCCACTTT.

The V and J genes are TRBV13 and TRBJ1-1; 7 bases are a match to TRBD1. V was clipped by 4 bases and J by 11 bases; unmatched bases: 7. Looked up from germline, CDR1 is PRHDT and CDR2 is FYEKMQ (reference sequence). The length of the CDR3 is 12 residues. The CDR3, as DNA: TGTGCCAGCAGCTCGTTGACAGGGTGGGCTTTCTTT. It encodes CASSSLTGWAFF. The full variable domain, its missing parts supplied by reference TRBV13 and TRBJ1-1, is AAGVIQSPRHLIKEKRETATLKCYPIPRHDTVYWYQQGPGQDPQFLISFYEKMQSDKGSIPDRFSAQQFSDYHSELNMSSLELGDSALYFCASSSLTGWAFFGQGTRLTVV.